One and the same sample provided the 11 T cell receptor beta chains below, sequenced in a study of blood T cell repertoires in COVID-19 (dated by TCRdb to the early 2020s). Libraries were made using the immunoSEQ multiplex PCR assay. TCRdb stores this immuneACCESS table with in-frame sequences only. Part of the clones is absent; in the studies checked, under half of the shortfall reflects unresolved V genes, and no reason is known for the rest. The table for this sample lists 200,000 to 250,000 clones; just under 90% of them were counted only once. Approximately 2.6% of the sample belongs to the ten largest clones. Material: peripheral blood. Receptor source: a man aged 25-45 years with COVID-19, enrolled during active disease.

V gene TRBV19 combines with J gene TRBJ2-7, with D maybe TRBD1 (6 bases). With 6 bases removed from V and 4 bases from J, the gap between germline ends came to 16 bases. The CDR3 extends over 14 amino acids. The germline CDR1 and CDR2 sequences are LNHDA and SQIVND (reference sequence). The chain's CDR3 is CASRTHRDDYEQYF. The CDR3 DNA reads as TGTGCCAGTAGGACTCACAGGGACGATTACGAGCAGTACTTC.

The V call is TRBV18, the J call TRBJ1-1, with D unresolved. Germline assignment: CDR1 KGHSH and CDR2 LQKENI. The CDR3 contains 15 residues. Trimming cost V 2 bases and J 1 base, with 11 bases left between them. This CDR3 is CASSPGGGSNTEAFF. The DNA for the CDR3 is TGTGCCAGCTCACCAGGCGGAGGATCGAACACTGAAGCTTTCTTT.

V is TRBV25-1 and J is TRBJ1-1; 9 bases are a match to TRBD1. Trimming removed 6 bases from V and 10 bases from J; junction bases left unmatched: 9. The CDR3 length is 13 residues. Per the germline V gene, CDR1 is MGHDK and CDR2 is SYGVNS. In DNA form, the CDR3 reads TGTGCCAGCAGCGCTACAGGGGGCCCCGGAGCTTTCTTT. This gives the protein CASSATGGPGAFF.

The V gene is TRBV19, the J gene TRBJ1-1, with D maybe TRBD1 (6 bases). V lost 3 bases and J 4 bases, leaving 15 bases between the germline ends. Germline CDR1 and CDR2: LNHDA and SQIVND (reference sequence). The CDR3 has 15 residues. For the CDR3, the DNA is TGTGCCAGTAGTATTGCGGGGGCGCGCGGCACTGAAGCTTTCTTT. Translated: CASSIAGARGTEAFF.

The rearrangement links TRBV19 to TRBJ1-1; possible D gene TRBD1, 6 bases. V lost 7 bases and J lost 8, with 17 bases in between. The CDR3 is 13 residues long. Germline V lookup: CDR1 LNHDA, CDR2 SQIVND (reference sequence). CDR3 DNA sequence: TGTGCCAGTACCATCGGACAGCACCTAGAAGCTTTCTTT. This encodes CASTIGQHLEAFF.

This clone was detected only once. Here the CDR3 reads CASSLGFSSGSYNEQFF. The CDR3 nucleotides read TGTGCCAGCAGCTTAGGGTTCTCGTCAGGGTCCTACAATGAGCAGTTCTTC. The chain couples TRBV11-2 to TRBJ2-1; D might be TRBD1 (5 bases). The CDR3 runs to 17 residues. V lost 1 base and J lost 1, with 14 bases in between. CDR1 and CDR2 (germline): SGHAT, FQNNGV.

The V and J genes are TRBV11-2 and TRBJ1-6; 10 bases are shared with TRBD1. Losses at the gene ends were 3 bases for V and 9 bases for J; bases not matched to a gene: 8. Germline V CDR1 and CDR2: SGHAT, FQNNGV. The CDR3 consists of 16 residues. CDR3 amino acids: CASSLIGTGASSPLHF. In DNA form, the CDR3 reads TGTGCCAGCAGCTTGATCGGGACAGGGGCAAGTTCACCCCTCCACTTT.

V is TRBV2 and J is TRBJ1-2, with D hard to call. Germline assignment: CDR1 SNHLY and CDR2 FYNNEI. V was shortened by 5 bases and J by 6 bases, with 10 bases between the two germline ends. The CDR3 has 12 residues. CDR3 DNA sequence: TGTGCCAGCAGTATCAGGCAGAATGGCTACACCTTC. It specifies CASSIRQNGYTF. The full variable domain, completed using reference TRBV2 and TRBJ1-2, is EPEVTQTPSHQVTQMGQEVILRCVPISNHLYFYWYRQILGQKVEFLVSFYNNEISEKSEIFDDQFSVERPDGSNFTLKIRSTKLEDSAMYFCASSIRQNGYTFGSGTRLTVV.

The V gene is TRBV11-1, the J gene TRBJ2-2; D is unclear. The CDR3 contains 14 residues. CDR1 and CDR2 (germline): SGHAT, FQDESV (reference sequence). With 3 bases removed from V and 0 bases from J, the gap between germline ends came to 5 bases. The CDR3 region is CASSFRANTGELFF. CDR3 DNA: TGTGCCAGCAGCTTCCGCGCGAACACCGGGGAGCTGTTTTTT.

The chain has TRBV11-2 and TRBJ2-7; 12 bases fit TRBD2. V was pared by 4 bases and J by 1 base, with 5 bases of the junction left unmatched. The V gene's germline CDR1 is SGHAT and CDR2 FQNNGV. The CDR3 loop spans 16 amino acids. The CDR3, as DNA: TGTGCCAGCAGCTCCCTAACTAGCGGGAGGTCCTACGAGCAGTACTTC. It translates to CASSSLTSGRSYEQYF.

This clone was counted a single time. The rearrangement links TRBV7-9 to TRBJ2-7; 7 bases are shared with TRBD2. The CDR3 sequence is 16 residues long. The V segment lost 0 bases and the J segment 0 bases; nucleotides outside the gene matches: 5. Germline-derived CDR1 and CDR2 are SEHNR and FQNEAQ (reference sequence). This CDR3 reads CASSLALAAFSYEQYF. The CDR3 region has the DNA TGTGCCAGCAGCTTAGCCCTAGCGGCGTTCTCCTACGAGCAGTACTTC.